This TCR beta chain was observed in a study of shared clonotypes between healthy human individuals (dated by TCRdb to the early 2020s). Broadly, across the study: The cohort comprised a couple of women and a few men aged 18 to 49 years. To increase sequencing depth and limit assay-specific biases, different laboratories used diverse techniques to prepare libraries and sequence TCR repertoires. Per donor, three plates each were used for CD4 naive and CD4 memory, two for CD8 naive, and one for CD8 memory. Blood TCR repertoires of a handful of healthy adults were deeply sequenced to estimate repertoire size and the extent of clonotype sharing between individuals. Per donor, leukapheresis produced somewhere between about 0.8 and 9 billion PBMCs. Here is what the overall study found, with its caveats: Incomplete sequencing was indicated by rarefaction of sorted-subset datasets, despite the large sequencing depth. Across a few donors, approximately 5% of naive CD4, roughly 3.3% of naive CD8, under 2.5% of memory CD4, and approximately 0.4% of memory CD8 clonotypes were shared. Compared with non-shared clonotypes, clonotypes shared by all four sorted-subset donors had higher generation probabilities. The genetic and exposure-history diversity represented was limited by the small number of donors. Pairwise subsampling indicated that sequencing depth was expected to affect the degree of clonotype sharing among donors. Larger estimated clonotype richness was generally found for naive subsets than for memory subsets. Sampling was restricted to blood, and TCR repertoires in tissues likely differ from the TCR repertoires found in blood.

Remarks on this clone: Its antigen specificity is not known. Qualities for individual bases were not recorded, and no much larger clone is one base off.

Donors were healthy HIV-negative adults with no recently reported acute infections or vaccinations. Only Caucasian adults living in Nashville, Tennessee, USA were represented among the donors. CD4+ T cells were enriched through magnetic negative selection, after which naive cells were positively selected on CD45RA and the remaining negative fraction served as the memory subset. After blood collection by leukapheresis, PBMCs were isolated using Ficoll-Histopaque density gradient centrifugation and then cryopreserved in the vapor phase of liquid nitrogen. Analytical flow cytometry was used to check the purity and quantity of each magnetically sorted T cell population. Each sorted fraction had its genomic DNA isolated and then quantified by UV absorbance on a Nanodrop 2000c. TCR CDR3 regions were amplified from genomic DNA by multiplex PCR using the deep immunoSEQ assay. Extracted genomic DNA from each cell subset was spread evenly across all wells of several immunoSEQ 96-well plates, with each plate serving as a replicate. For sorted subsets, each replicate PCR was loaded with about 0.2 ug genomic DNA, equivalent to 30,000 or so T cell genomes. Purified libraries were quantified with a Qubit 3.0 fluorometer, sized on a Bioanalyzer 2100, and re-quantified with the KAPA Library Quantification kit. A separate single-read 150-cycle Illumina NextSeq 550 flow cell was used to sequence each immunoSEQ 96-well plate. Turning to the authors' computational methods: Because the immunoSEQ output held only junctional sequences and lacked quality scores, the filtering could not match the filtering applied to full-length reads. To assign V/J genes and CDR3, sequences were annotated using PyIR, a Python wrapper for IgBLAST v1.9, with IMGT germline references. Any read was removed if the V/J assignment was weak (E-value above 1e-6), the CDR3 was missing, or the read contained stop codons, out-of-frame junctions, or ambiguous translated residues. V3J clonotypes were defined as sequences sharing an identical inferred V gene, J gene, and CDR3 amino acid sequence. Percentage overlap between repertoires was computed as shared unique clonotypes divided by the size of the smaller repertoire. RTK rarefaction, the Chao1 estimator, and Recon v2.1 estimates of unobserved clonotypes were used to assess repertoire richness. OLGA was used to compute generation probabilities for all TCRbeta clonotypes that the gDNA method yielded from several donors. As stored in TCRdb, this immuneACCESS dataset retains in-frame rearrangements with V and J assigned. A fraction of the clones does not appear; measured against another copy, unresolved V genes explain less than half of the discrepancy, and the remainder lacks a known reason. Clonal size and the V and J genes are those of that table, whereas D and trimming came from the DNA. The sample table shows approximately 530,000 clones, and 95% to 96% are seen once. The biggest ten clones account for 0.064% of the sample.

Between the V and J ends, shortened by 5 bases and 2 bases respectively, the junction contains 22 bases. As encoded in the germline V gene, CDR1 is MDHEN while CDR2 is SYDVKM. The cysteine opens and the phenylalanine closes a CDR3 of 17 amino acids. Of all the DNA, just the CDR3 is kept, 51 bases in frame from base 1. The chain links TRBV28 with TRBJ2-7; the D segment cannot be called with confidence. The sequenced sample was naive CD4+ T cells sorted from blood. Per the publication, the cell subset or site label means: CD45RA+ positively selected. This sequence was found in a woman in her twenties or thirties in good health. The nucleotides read TGTGCCAGCAGTCCCGCCACAGCCCCTCATCACACCTACGAGCAGTACTTC. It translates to CASSPATAPHHTYEQYF.